These 29 T cell receptor beta chains were sequenced from one sample in a study of CD8 T cells in Susac syndrome. It was with random hexamers that roughly 0.5 to 1 ug RNA was reverse transcribed. TCRdb fed the immunoSEQ multiplex PCR reads into MiXCR, producing one record per CDR3 protein. This sample carries about 180,000 distinct CDR3 sequences, over 90% of them seen once, and the ten largest clones take 0.095% to 0.1%. The sequenced material came from CD4+ T cells from PBMCs. Receptor source: a human donor with Susac syndrome.

The chain couples TRBV10-3 to TRBJ1-2; D is undetermined. The germline CDR1 and CDR2 sequences are ENHRY and SYGVKD. The V end was cut by 3 bases, the J end by 8 bases, with 16 bases between. This CDR3 is built from 14 residues. This CDR3 is CAISEGPGISGYTF. CDR3 DNA: TGTGCCATCAGTGAAGGGCCCGGAATAAGCGGCTACACCTTC.

The chain couples TRBV7-8 to TRBJ2-1; D tentatively reads TRBD1 or TRBD2 (5 bases each). CDR3 length: 13 amino acids. Between the trimmed V and J ends, which lost 5 bases and 5 bases, there was a span of 10 bases. Per germline, CDR1 SGHVS and CDR2 FQNEAQ. CDR3 in DNA: TGTGCCAGCAGCCGCAGAGGGGACAATGAGCAGTTCTTC. Translated: CASSRRGDNEQFF.

The chain couples TRBV20-1 to TRBJ2-1; no definite D call. The CDR3 has 13 amino acids. V lost 4 bases to trimming and J lost 8 bases, with 15 bases between them. Per the germline V gene, CDR1 is DFQATT and CDR2 is SNEGSKA (reference sequence). As DNA, the CDR3 is TGCAGTGCTACACCGATAGACTCACATGAGCAGTTCTTC. It translates to CSATPIDSHEQFF.

This chain joins TRBV3-1 and TRBJ2-1; 10 bases line up with TRBD2. J gave up 6 bases and V 7 bases, and 12 bases lay outside the gene matches. CDR1 is LGHDT and CDR2 is YNNKEL in the germline V gene (reference sequence). This CDR3 comprises 16 residues. In nucleotides, the CDR3 is TGTGCCAGCACCGCGGTACTAGCGGGACCACTCAATGAGCAGTTCTTC. It yields the protein CASTAVLAGPLNEQFF.

The chain carries TRBV5-1 and TRBJ1-1, with D perhaps TRBD1 (6 bases). The CDR3 is made up of 16 amino acids. V was clipped by 5 bases and J by 1 base, with 18 bases between them. Germline-derived CDR1 and CDR2 are SGHRS and YFSETQ. This CDR3 is CASRPLTGGQNTEAFF. CDR3 DNA: TGCGCCAGCAGACCTCTTACGGGGGGGCAGAACACTGAAGCTTTCTTT.

The rearrangement joins TRBV2 to TRBJ2-7; TRBD2 matches 8 bases. V gave up 4 bases and J gave up 0 bases; unmatched junction bases: 2. Germline lookup yields CDR1 SNHLY and CDR2 FYNNEI. This CDR3 is 14 amino acids long. CDR3 sequence reads: CASSVAGYSYEQYF. The CDR3 DNA is TGTGCCAGCAGTGTAGCGGGGTACTCCTACGAGCAGTACTTC.

V gene TRBV7-6 combines with J gene TRBJ2-1; 13 bases fit TRBD2. Per the germline V gene, CDR1 is SGHVS and CDR2 is FNYEAQ. V was pared by 5 bases and J by 7 bases, with 5 bases of the junction left unmatched. The CDR3 extends over 15 amino acids. CDR3 nucleotides: TGTGCCAGCAGCAAGGGACTAGCGGGGCTTAATGAGCAGTTCTTC. Its translation is CASSKGLAGLNEQFF.

The chain recombines TRBV5-1 with TRBJ1-1; tentative D call: TRBD1 (5 bases). CDR3 length: 12 amino acids. V gave up 0 bases and J gave up 7 bases, with 7 bases separating them. Germline assignment: CDR1 SGHRS and CDR2 YFSETQ. The CDR3 DNA reads as TGCGCCAGCAGCTTGGCCCAGGGTGAAGCTTTCTTT. Protein sequence: CASSLAQGEAFF.

The chain has TRBV7-2 and TRBJ2-7; D could derive from TRBD1 or TRBD2 (5 bases each). Between the trimmed V and J ends, which lost 8 bases and 0 bases, there was a span of 17 bases. Germline values: CDR1 SGHTA, CDR2 FQGNSA. The CDR3 is 15 amino acids. The DNA of the CDR3 is TGTGCCAGCGGCATCACCGGGGCAGTCTCCTACGAGCAGTACTTC. The encoded protein is CASGITGAVSYEQYF.

The chain couples TRBV28 to TRBJ1-2; D uncertain. Looked up from germline, CDR1 is MDHEN and CDR2 is SYDVKM. V was clipped by 2 bases and J by 7 bases, with 5 bases between them. This CDR3 has 11 residues. CDR3 nucleotides: TGTGCCAGCAGTTTAGGGTTTGGCTACACCTTC. Residues: CASSLGFGYTF.

The chain couples TRBV29-1 to TRBJ1-2, with D uncertain. This CDR3 spans 13 amino acids. Germline V gene sequence: CDR1 SQVTM, CDR2 ANQGSEA. V lost 4 bases, J lost 0 bases, and 9 bases lay in between. In DNA, the CDR3 is TGCAGCGTTGGCGGAAGGGCTAACTATGGCTACACCTTC. Translated, it gives CSVGGRANYGYTF.

CDR3 DNA sequence: TGTGCCAGCAGTTTGCCCCCCCCCGGTCGGACGTTGAGTAGGGATGAGCAGTTCTTC. This translates into CASSLPPPGRTLSRDEQFF. The rearrangement links TRBV6-2 or TRBV6-3 to TRBJ2-1; D is unresolved. The CDR3 covers 19 residues. Trimming took off 4 bases at V and 8 bases at J, with 30 bases between the two ends. CDR1 is MNHEY, CDR2 SVGEGT, per germline.

This sequence joins TRBV10-3 and TRBJ2-1; 9 bases are a match to TRBD1. Germline V gene data show CDR1 as ENHRY and CDR2 as SYGVKD. J gave up 0 bases and V 6 bases, and 12 bases lay outside the gene matches. CDR3 length equals 18 residues. The CDR3 bases are TGTGCCATCAGCGCCGGGACAGGGTTTGGGAGCTCCTACAATGAGCAGTTCTTC. The encoded protein is CAISAGTGFGSSYNEQFF.

The rearrangement uses TRBV6-2 or TRBV6-3 and TRBJ2-5; unclear D gene. Trimming pared 6 bases from V and 5 bases from J, leaving 10 bases between. The CDR3 has 12 amino acids. Germline-derived CDR1 and CDR2 are MNHEY and SVGEGT. The CDR3 spells CASRSSEETQYF. The DNA of the CDR3 is TGTGCCAGCAGATCCAGCGAGGAGACCCAGTACTTC.

V and J are TRBV6-4 and TRBJ2-1, with 12 bases that match TRBD2. V gave up 0 bases and J gave up 6 bases; unmatched junction bases: 12. Germline CDR1 is MRHNA and CDR2 is SNTAGT. The CDR3 spans 19 residues. The DNA of the CDR3 is TGTGCCAGCAGTGACTCGTATAGAGCTAGCGGGAGGGAGGTCAATGAGCAGTTCTTC. It encodes CASSDSYRASGREVNEQFF.

The chain links TRBV29-1 to TRBJ1-2, with 11 bases matching TRBD1. CDR1 is SQVTM, CDR2 ANQGSEA, per germline. The CDR3 runs 12 residues. J lost 3 bases, V lost 7 bases, and 1 base had no gene match. CDR3 protein: CSGGQGDYGYTF. As DNA, the CDR3 is TGCAGCGGGGGACAGGGGGACTATGGCTACACCTTC.

The chain combines TRBV3-1 with TRBJ1-2; D remains unclear. The V and J ends lost 1 base and 3 bases respectively, with 9 bases between them. This CDR3 contains 14 residues. Per the germline V gene, CDR1 is LGHDT and CDR2 is YNNKEL (reference sequence). Here the CDR3 reads CASSQGVGDYGYTF. The CDR3 DNA reads TGTGCCAGCAGCCAAGGGGTGGGTGACTATGGCTACACCTTC.

V is TRBV11-2 and J is TRBJ1-4; 8 bases match TRBD1. In germline, CDR1 is SGHAT, CDR2 FQNNGV. The CDR3 is made up of 17 amino acids. V shed 0 bases and J 8 bases; nucleotides not matched to a gene: 11. The CDR3 protein is CASSLDRPTGVREKLFF. In nucleotides, the CDR3 is TGTGCCAGCAGCTTAGATCGCCCGACAGGGGTTCGGGAAAAACTGTTTTTT.

The chain recombines TRBV20-1 with TRBJ1-5; 7 bases are a match to TRBD1. The germline V gene encodes CDR1 DFQATT and CDR2 SNEGSKA (reference sequence). J lost 2 bases, V lost 6 bases, and 7 bases had no gene match. This CDR3 has 14 amino acids. DNA for the CDR3: TGCAGTGCCACGACAGGGACAGGCAATCAGCCCCAGCATTTT. Its protein is CSATTGTGNQPQHF.

This chain connects TRBV5-1 to TRBJ2-2; 8 bases are shared with TRBD2. The CDR3 runs 17 residues. With 4 bases clipped from V and 0 bases from J, the junction kept 8 bases outside the gene matches. CDR1 is SGHRS, CDR2 YFSETQ, per germline. CDR3 loop: CASSQTGGAANTGELFF. Here the CDR3 DNA reads TGCGCCAGCAGCCAGACGGGAGGGGCGGCGAACACCGGGGAGCTGTTTTTT.

This chain connects TRBV6-5 to TRBJ1-5; a weak D match, TRBD1 (6 bases). CDR1 MNHEY and CDR2 SVGAGI come from the germline V gene. V was shortened by 5 bases and J by 2 bases, with 13 bases between the two germline ends. This CDR3 comprises 15 residues. CDR3 coding DNA: TGTGCCAGCAGTCCCCGGGGGGCCGGCAATCAGCCCCAGCATTTT. This gives the protein CASSPRGAGNQPQHF.

The chain couples TRBV30 to TRBJ2-5, with D uncertain. Germline CDR1 GTSNPN, CDR2 SVGIG (reference sequence). The CDR3 is 13 residues long. The V end was cut by 0 bases, the J end by 0 bases, with 5 bases between. Here the CDR3 reads CAWSVQYQETQYF. The CDR3, as DNA: TGTGCCTGGAGTGTACAGTACCAAGAGACCCAGTACTTC.

The chain has TRBV6-2 or TRBV6-3 and TRBJ1-2, with TRBD1 matching over 7 bases. CDR1 is MNHEY and CDR2 is SVGEGT in the germline V gene. The CDR3 spans 13 residues. Germline trimming cut 7 bases from V and 6 bases from J; bases unmatched to any gene: 8. CDR3 sequence reads: CASNIDRAHGYTF. CDR3 DNA sequence: TGTGCCAGCAATATCGACAGGGCCCATGGCTACACCTTC.

This clonotype was recorded only once. The V and J genes are TRBV6-2 or TRBV6-3 and TRBJ2-7; no reliable D call. This CDR3 is 13 amino acids long. CDR1 is MNHEY, CDR2 SVGEGT, per germline. V was pared by 6 bases and J by 4 bases, with 13 bases between. CDR3 residues: CASRDPPSYEQYF. The DNA for the CDR3 is TGTGCCAGCAGAGACCCCCCGAGTTACGAGCAGTACTTC.

This clonotype occurred once. The V and J genes are TRBV13 and TRBJ1-2; 8 nucleotides line up with TRBD1. This CDR3 spans 14 amino acids. J was trimmed by 5 bases and V by 5 bases; bases with no gene match: 7. Germline V gene sequence: CDR1 PRHDT, CDR2 FYEKMQ (reference sequence). The chain's CDR3 is CASSRTGTLYGYTF. The CDR3 nucleotides read TGTGCCAGCAGCCGGACAGGGACTTTGTATGGCTACACCTTC.

The rearrangement links TRBV19 to TRBJ2-1, with 8 bases matching TRBD2. The V gene end was trimmed by 9 bases and the J gene end by 1 base; junction bases not matched to a gene: 5. The length of the CDR3 is 14 residues. CDR1 is LNHDA, CDR2 SQIVND, per germline (reference sequence). Here the CDR3 DNA reads TGTGCCAGCTCAGCGGGAGTTTCCTACAATGAGCAGTTCTTC. Translation gives CASSAGVSYNEQFF.

The J gene is TRBJ2-5, the V gene TRBV6-4; 11 bases are a match to TRBD2. Looked up from germline, CDR1 is MRHNA and CDR2 is SNTAGT. Unmatched junction bases numbered 1, after V lost 3 bases and J lost 4 bases. This CDR3 comprises 14 residues. The CDR3 coding sequence is TGTGCCAGCAGTGAAACTAGCGGGGGAGAGACCCAGTACTTC. Protein sequence: CASSETSGGETQYF.

This rearrangement joins TRBV30 to TRBJ1-4; D uncertain. The CDR3 totals 13 residues. V gave up 1 base and J gave up 5 bases, with 8 bases separating them. Germline V gene sequence: CDR1 GTSNPN, CDR2 SVGIG (reference sequence). The CDR3 loop reads CAWSGARNEKLFF. Written as DNA, the CDR3 is TGTGCCTGGAGTGGGGCAAGGAATGAAAAACTGTTTTTT.

The chain employs TRBV20-1 and TRBJ2-1; D remains unclear. Germline V gives CDR1 DFQATT, CDR2 SNEGSKA (reference sequence). V was trimmed by 3 bases and J by 2 bases, leaving 8 bases between them. This CDR3 has 13 residues. The CDR3 loop reads CSASVGTYNEQFF. CDR3 in DNA: TGCAGTGCTAGTGTAGGGACCTACAATGAGCAGTTCTTC.